Following are 9 T cell receptor beta chains from one sample sequenced in a study of blood T cell repertoires in COVID-19. The table came from immunoSEQ multiplex PCR; TCRdb's copy has only in-frame clones and leaves some out. Of a few hundred thousand clones listed, under 90% were seen once; the top ten hold roughly 3.1%. Source material: peripheral blood. These receptors were collected from a woman under 30 with acute or convalescent COVID-19.

To note about this clone: This same CDR3 is encoded by further DNA sequences in the sample. This sequence joins TRBV20-1 and TRBJ2-7; D possibly corresponds to TRBD2 (6 bases). Germline assignment: CDR1 DFQATT and CDR2 SNEGSKA (reference sequence). V was cut by 3 bases and J by 3 bases, with 6 bases left in between. This CDR3 has 11 residues. The CDR3 DNA follows: TGCAGTGCTAGCGGGGGCTACGAGCAGTACTTC. Its translation is CSASGGYEQYF.

The J gene is TRBJ1-2, the V gene TRBV5-8, with TRBD1 identical over 9 bases. Germline V gives CDR1 SGHTS, CDR2 YDEGEE. Trimming cost V 2 bases and J 8 bases; bases outside gene matches: 4. The CDR3 has 13 amino acids. CDR3 in amino acids: CASSLTDRGGYTF. As DNA, the CDR3 is TGTGCCAGCAGCTTAACGGACAGGGGAGGCTACACCTTC.

The chain couples TRBV29-1 to TRBJ2-3, with D maybe TRBD2 (6 bases). V was trimmed by 1 base and J by 1 base, leaving 12 bases between them. This CDR3 region has 15 residues. Germline CDR1 SQVTM, CDR2 ANQGSEA. CDR3 residues: CSVEGGAGRTDTQYF. In nucleotides, the CDR3 is TGCAGCGTTGAAGGGGGTGCGGGGCGCACAGATACGCAGTATTTT.

The J gene is TRBJ1-5, the V gene TRBV27; 9 bases align to TRBD1. The germline V gene encodes CDR1 MNHEY and CDR2 SMNVEV (reference sequence). This CDR3 contains 16 residues. The ends lost 5 bases at V and 0 bases at J; junction bases unmatched: 5. This CDR3 reads CASSPEGQGSNQPQHF. The CDR3 bases are TGTGCCAGCAGTCCCGAGGGACAGGGTAGCAATCAGCCCCAGCATTTT.

This clone has only one observation. J is TRBJ1-6 and V is TRBV14; 8 bases are shared with TRBD1. The ends lost 4 bases at V and 7 bases at J; junction bases unmatched: 6. The germline gives CDR1 SGHDN, CDR2 FVKESK. CDR3 size: 15 residues. The CDR3 region is CASSPTDRANSPLHF. CDR3 DNA: TGTGCCAGCAGCCCCACGGACAGGGCGAATTCACCCCTCCACTTT.

The chain employs TRBV10-1 and TRBJ2-7; D is undetermined. V was cut by 6 bases and J by 2 bases, with 11 bases left in between. This CDR3 has 13 residues. Per the germline V gene, CDR1 is WNHNN and CDR2 is SYGVQD (reference sequence). CDR3 coding DNA: TGCGCCAGCAGAGAGACTGCCACCTACGAGCAGTACTTC. This translates into CASRETATYEQYF.

This clone was counted a single time. This chain uses TRBV4-2 with TRBJ2-7; the match to TRBD2 covers 10 bases. The germline V gene has CDR1 LGHNA and CDR2 YNFKEQ. CDR3 length: 17 amino acids. V trimming: 0 bases; J trimming: 2 bases; junction bases outside the gene matches: 7. The CDR3 sequence is CASSQELAGRGTYEQYF. CDR3 bases: TGTGCCAGCAGCCAAGAACTAGCGGGGAGGGGGACCTACGAGCAGTACTTC.

V is TRBV12-5 and J is TRBJ2-5, with D tentatively TRBD2 (6 bases). The V end lost 0 bases, the J end lost 2 bases, and 19 bases lay between the germline ends. Germline V gene data show CDR1 as LGHNT and CDR2 as FRNRAP. The CDR3 extends over 18 amino acids. The CDR3 is CASGLVGGEWVPQETQYF. Here the CDR3 DNA reads TGTGCTAGTGGTTTGGTAGGCGGGGAGTGGGTTCCACAAGAGACCCAGTACTTC.

The chain uses TRBV7-9 and TRBJ1-5; possible D gene TRBD1, 5 bases. This CDR3 contains 16 residues. V was trimmed by 3 bases and J by 1 base, leaving 13 bases between them. Germline V gene sequence: CDR1 SEHNR, CDR2 FQNEAQ (reference sequence). The CDR3 nucleotides read TGTGCCAGCAGCTTGGGGTTAGGGGTCAGCAATCAGCCCCAGCATTTT. This codes for CASSLGLGVSNQPQHF. Combining the CDR3 with reference TRBV7-9 and TRBJ1-5 gives the whole variable domain DTGVSQNPRHKITKRGQNVTFRCDPISEHNRLYWYRQTLGQGPEFLTYFQNEAQLEKSRLLSDRFSAERPKGSFSTLEIQRTEQGDSAMYLCASSLGLGVSNQPQHFGDGTRLSIL.